This TCR beta chain was sequenced for a study of blood T cell repertoires in COVID-19. Authors' methods: Estimation of nucleated cell counts relied on the amplification of reference gene primers. The data were produced by immunoSEQ multiplex PCR, yet TCRdb's version contains in-frame clones alone and is incomplete. Clonal size and the V and J genes are those of that table, whereas D and trimming came from the DNA. The table has approximately 300,000 clones, 88% seen once. Trimming removed 2 bases from V and 10 bases from J; junction bases left unmatched: 6. CDR1 MNHEY and CDR2 SVGAGI come from the germline V gene. CDR3 size: 14 residues.

The material sequenced was peripheral blood. The TCR sequence derives from a woman aged 30 to 39 with COVID-19, enrolled during active disease. The V and J genes are TRBV6-5 and TRBJ2-3; 10 bases agree with TRBD1. The CDR3 region is CASSYRGTGDAQYF. Written as DNA, the CDR3 is TGTGCCAGCAGTTACCGGGGGACAGGGGACGCGCAGTATTTT.